The next 28 T cell receptor beta chains were all read from a single sample in a study of Ad26.COV2.S vaccination and SARS-CoV-2 variants. Method: immunoSEQ multiplex PCR; TCRdb's copy keeps in-frame clones and lacks some. The sample lists roughly 500,000 clones; 87% were seen once. Treatment described: some 19 received Ad26.COV2.S at low or high dose, single or two shots; roughly five received placebo; per-sample allocation not given. Sample collection was performed on day 63 after the first vaccine or placebo injection. The sample in question was peripheral blood, obtained in a trial of Ad26.COV2.S vaccine versus placebo. The source is a person between 18 and 65 years old who received the Ad26.COV2.S COVID-19 vaccine or a placebo.

This sequence joins TRBV18 and TRBJ1-6; the D gene is possibly TRBD1 (5 bases). Germline CDR1 reads KGHSH; CDR2 reads LQKENI. The V end lost 5 bases, the J end lost 10 bases, and 15 bases lay between the germline ends. This CDR3 spans 14 amino acids. CDR3 region: CASSSQGSESPLHF. The DNA for the CDR3 is TGTGCCAGCTCAAGCCAGGGTTCTGAGTCACCCCTCCACTTT.

This clone has just a few counts. The chain joins TRBV6-2 or TRBV6-3 to TRBJ2-7, with D tentatively TRBD1 (5 bases). This CDR3 contains 15 residues. Germline V CDR1 and CDR2: MNHEY, SVGEGT. Trimming pared 0 bases from V and 0 bases from J, leaving 9 bases between. The CDR3 nucleotides are TGTGCCAGCAGTTACTCAGGGGCGAGCTCCTACGAGCAGTACTTC. Translation: CASSYSGASSYEQYF.

The chain has TRBV2 and TRBJ2-1; maybe TRBD1 (6 bases). V dropped 6 bases and J dropped 2 bases, with 14 bases sitting between them. This CDR3 is 15 amino acids long. From germline, CDR1 is SNHLY and CDR2 FYNNEI. As DNA, the CDR3 is TGTGCCAGCAGGGAGACAGGTGGTACCTACAATGAGCAGTTCTTC. This translates into CASRETGGTYNEQFF.

The gene calls are TRBV28 and TRBJ2-5; 10 bases match TRBD2. Germline CDR1 is MDHEN and CDR2 is SYDVKM. CDR3 size: 17 residues. The J segment lost 4 bases and the V segment lost 3 bases, leaving 11 bases of the junction unmatched. The CDR3 nucleotides are TGTGCCAGCAGTTTTTCGGAGGTAGCGGGAGGCCGAGAGACCCAGTACTTC. This codes for CASSFSEVAGGRETQYF.

There are a few counts of this clone. This chain joins TRBV6-2 or TRBV6-3 and TRBJ1-1; the match to TRBD1 covers 8 bases. V lost 6 bases to trimming and J lost 4 bases; unmatched junction nucleotides: 4. The CDR3 contains 13 residues. CDR1 is MNHEY and CDR2 is SVGEGT in the germline V gene. The CDR3 coding sequence is TGTGCCAGCAGCGACAGGGGAAGCACTGAAGCTTTCTTT. It codes for CASSDRGSTEAFF.

This chain uses TRBV7-2 with TRBJ2-1; D is uncertain. Per the germline V gene, CDR1 is SGHTA and CDR2 is FQGNSA. Deletions cut 2 bases from V and 12 bases from J, with 17 bases between. The CDR3 runs to 14 residues. The CDR3 loop reads CASSLLVGTWGQFF. CDR3 sequence (DNA): TGTGCCAGCAGCTTACTGGTCGGAACGTGGGGGCAGTTCTTC.

The V and J genes are TRBV19 and TRBJ2-7, with TRBD2 as a possible D gene (6 bases). The length of the CDR3 is 11 residues. In germline, CDR1 is LNHDA, CDR2 SQIVND (reference sequence). Trimming removed 9 bases from V and 3 bases from J, with 9 bases in between. The CDR3 is CASDGGYEQYF. Written as DNA, the CDR3 is TGTGCCAGCGACGGGGGCTACGAGCAGTACTTC.

This chain connects TRBV6-6 to TRBJ1-1, with D unresolved. The CDR3 is made up of 11 amino acids. The germline V and J ends were trimmed by 1 base and 4 bases, with 1 base remaining between them. Germline values: CDR1 MNHNY, CDR2 SVGAGI (reference sequence). For the CDR3, the DNA is TGTGCCAGCAGTTACTTCACTGAAGCTTTCTTT. Its translation is CASSYFTEAFF.

This chain links TRBV6-6 with TRBJ2-1, with a weak D call TRBD2 (6 bases). Germline CDR1 MNHNY, CDR2 SVGAGI (reference sequence). The CDR3 runs to 14 residues. Deletions cut 3 bases from V and 7 bases from J, with 13 bases between. The CDR3 is CASSYIAARNEQFF. CDR3 sequence (DNA): TGTGCCAGCAGTTATATAGCGGCCCGTAATGAGCAGTTCTTC.

The V gene is TRBV7-9, the J gene TRBJ1-1; D not certain. From germline, CDR1 is SEHNR and CDR2 FQNEAQ (reference sequence). V was trimmed by 5 bases and J by 2 bases, leaving 3 bases between them. This CDR3 region has 11 residues. The DNA for the CDR3 is TGTGCCAGCAGCGGCAACACTGAAGCTTTCTTT. Protein sequence: CASSGNTEAFF.

The chain has TRBV18 and TRBJ1-5; D is unclear. The V and J ends lost 3 bases and 7 bases respectively, with 19 bases between them. This CDR3 region has 16 residues. Germline assignment: CDR1 KGHSH and CDR2 LQKENI. In nucleotides, the CDR3 is TGTGCCAGCTCACCTTTCGCGGGTACGGGAGAACAGCCCCAGCATTTT. Translated: CASSPFAGTGEQPQHF.

V is TRBV7-9 and J is TRBJ2-2; 11 nucleotides agree with TRBD2. CDR1 is SEHNR and CDR2 is FQNEAQ in the germline V gene (reference sequence). The CDR3 runs 14 residues. V lost 5 bases, J lost 7 bases, and 3 bases stayed unmatched. CDR3 nucleotides: TGTGCCAGCAGCATGGGACTAGCGGTCGGGGAGCTGTTTTTT. Its translation is CASSMGLAVGELFF.

The genes are TRBV5-6 and TRBJ2-7, with TRBD1 identical over 7 bases. The CDR3 is 19 amino acids. From germline, CDR1 is SGHDT and CDR2 YYEEEE. J lost 3 bases, V lost 0 bases, and 18 bases had no gene match. CDR3 protein: CASSLGTGVPGVALYEQYF. The CDR3 DNA sequence: TGTGCCAGCAGCTTGGGAACAGGGGTTCCCGGGGTTGCTCTCTACGAGCAGTACTTC.

The gene calls are TRBV5-4 and TRBJ1-3; possibly TRBD1 for D (5 bases). The germline V gene has CDR1 SGHNT and CDR2 YYREEE (reference sequence). The CDR3 covers 15 residues. Trimming took off 4 bases at V and 0 bases at J, with 11 bases between the two ends. The CDR3 bases are TGTGCCAGCAGCAGGGGTCTCCCCTCTGGAAACACCATATATTTT. Translated: CASSRGLPSGNTIYF.

The chain links TRBV19 to TRBJ1-1; no definite D call. The CDR3 loop spans 13 amino acids. The germline gives CDR1 LNHDA, CDR2 SQIVND (reference sequence). Trimming removed 2 bases from V and 3 bases from J, with 7 bases in between. The DNA of the CDR3 is TGTGCCAGTAGTATAAAGGGCGACACTGAAGCTTTCTTT. It specifies CASSIKGDTEAFF.

The chain uses TRBV11-2 and TRBJ2-1; D remains unclear. The V gene's germline CDR1 is SGHAT and CDR2 FQNNGV. The CDR3 sequence is 15 residues long. Deletions cut 5 bases from V and 0 bases from J, with 11 bases between. The CDR3 bases are TGTGCCAGCAGCCACGGCCGGCCCTCCTACAATGAGCAGTTCTTC. It codes for CASSHGRPSYNEQFF.

This clone was observed a single time. The chain carries TRBV28 and TRBJ1-5, with D possibly TRBD1 on 5 matching bases. Germline CDR1 and CDR2: MDHEN and SYDVKM. V was trimmed by 2 bases and J by 4 bases, leaving 15 bases between them. CDR3 length equals 16 residues. The CDR3 protein is CASSLPDSNLNQPQHF. CDR3 DNA sequence: TGTGCCAGCAGTTTACCCGACAGCAACCTTAATCAGCCCCAGCATTTT.

The chain uses TRBV9 and TRBJ1-4; D is undetermined. This CDR3 region has 15 residues. Germline CDR1 reads SGDLS; CDR2 reads YYNGEE. The germline V and J ends were trimmed by 0 bases and 3 bases, with 9 bases remaining between them. The CDR3 loop reads CASSVDQNANEKLFF. CDR3 DNA sequence: TGTGCCAGCAGCGTAGACCAGAATGCTAATGAAAAACTGTTTTTT.

The chain couples TRBV5-4 to TRBJ2-7, with D perhaps assigned TRBD1 or TRBD2 (6 bases each). The V gene's germline CDR1 is SGHNT and CDR2 YYREEE (reference sequence). Trimming pared 4 bases from V and 3 bases from J, leaving 17 bases between. The CDR3 covers 15 residues. In DNA form, the CDR3 reads TGTGCCAGCAGCCCGGCCCCGGGGGCCGACTACGAGCAGTACTTC. It codes for CASSPAPGADYEQYF. Full variable domain (missing parts from reference TRBV5-4 and TRBJ2-7): ETGVTQSPTHLIKTRGQQVTLRCSSQSGHNTVSWYQQALGQGPQFIFQYYREEENGRGNFPPRFSGLQFPNYSSELNVNALELDDSALYLCASSPAPGADYEQYFGPGTRLTVT.

About this clone: This CDR3 is also generated by other DNA sequences in the sample. The rearrangement joins TRBV5-1 to TRBJ2-7; D remains ambiguous. The CDR3 contains 14 residues. CDR1 is SGHRS, CDR2 YFSETQ, per germline. V was cut by 4 bases and J by 0 bases, with 11 bases left in between. CDR3 region: CASSLDASSYEQYF. For the CDR3, the DNA is TGCGCCAGCAGCCTGGACGCCAGCTCCTACGAGCAGTACTTC. Together with reference TRBV5-1 and TRBJ2-7, the CDR3 gives the full variable domain: KAGVTQTPRYLIKTRGQQVTLSCSPISGHRSVSWYQQTPGQGLQFLFEYFSETQRNKGNFPGRFSGRQFSNSRSEMNVSTLELGDSALYLCASSLDASSYEQYFGPGTRLTVT.

Of note for this clone: Other DNA variants within this sample encode the same CDR3. The chain joins TRBV6-6 to TRBJ2-3; TRBD1 is a possible D gene (5 bases). From germline, CDR1 is MNHNY and CDR2 SVGAGI (reference sequence). The CDR3 is made up of 14 amino acids. Trimming stripped 2 bases from V and 2 bases from J, with 8 bases between. The DNA for the CDR3 is TGTGCCAGCAGTTACGGGGCTACCACAGATACGCAGTATTTT. Translating it yields CASSYGATTDTQYF.

This chain connects TRBV4-2 to TRBJ1-4, with D uncertain. V was pared by 4 bases and J by 6 bases, with 12 bases between. CDR3 length: 14 amino acids. CDR1 LGHNA and CDR2 YNFKEQ come from the germline V gene. The CDR3 protein is CASSPLGVDEKLFF. The CDR3 DNA follows: TGTGCCAGCAGCCCCCTCGGGGTTGATGAAAAACTGTTTTTT.

The J gene is TRBJ2-7, the V gene TRBV27, with D possibly being TRBD1 (6 bases). V lost 3 bases, J lost 4 bases, and 10 bases lay in between. In germline, CDR1 is MNHEY, CDR2 SMNVEV (reference sequence). This CDR3 region has 13 residues. The CDR3 DNA reads as TGTGCCAGCAGTTTCGTCACAGGGTACGAGCAGTACTTC. Protein: CASSFVTGYEQYF.

V is TRBV9 and J is TRBJ2-2; the match to TRBD2 covers 9 bases. Per germline, CDR1 SGDLS and CDR2 YYNGEE. The CDR3 consists of 15 residues. The trim removed 0 bases at V and 7 bases at J, leaving 4 bases unmatched. The CDR3 DNA is TGTGCCAGCAGCGTAGGGTCTAGCGGGAACGGGGAGCTGTTTTTT. It yields the protein CASSVGSSGNGELFF.

CDR3 coding DNA: TGTGCCAGTAGTTGGGCAGGGTATCAGACCCAGTACTTC. Protein product: CASSWAGYQTQYF. The gene calls are TRBV19 and TRBJ2-5, with D possibly matching TRBD1 (5 bases). The germline gives CDR1 LNHDA, CDR2 SQIVND (reference sequence). The CDR3 runs 13 residues. V shed 5 bases and J shed 6 bases, with 13 bases lying between them.

The chain joins TRBV29-1 to TRBJ1-1, with D maybe TRBD1 (6 bases). Germline loops: CDR1 SQVTM, CDR2 ANQGSEA. This CDR3 contains 13 residues. V was clipped by 4 bases and J by 2 bases, with 11 bases between them. The CDR3 protein is CSVVPGHNTEAFF. The DNA for the CDR3 is TGCAGCGTTGTCCCGGGACATAACACTGAAGCTTTCTTT. The whole variable domain, filled in from reference TRBV29-1 and TRBJ1-1, reads SAVISQKPSRDICQRGTSLTIQCQVDSQVTMMFWYRQQPGQSLTLIATANQGSEATYESGFVIDKFPISRPNLTFSTLTVSNMSPEDSSIYLCSVVPGHNTEAFFGQGTRLTVV.

This clone has more than one count but fewer than ten. The rearrangement joins TRBV18 to TRBJ2-7; TRBD2 agrees at 11 bases. J was trimmed by 7 bases and V by 6 bases; bases with no gene match: 14. There are 16 residues in the CDR3. Germline CDR1 KGHSH, CDR2 LQKENI. CDR3: CASSPLRLAGTEEQYF. The CDR3 coding sequence is TGTGCCAGCTCCCCTCTGAGACTAGCGGGAACAGAGGAGCAGTACTTC.

The chain uses TRBV13 and TRBJ2-1; D gene unclear. This CDR3 is 11 amino acids long. V lost 1 base to trimming and J lost 10 bases, with 5 bases between them. CDR1 is PRHDT, CDR2 FYEKMQ, per germline (reference sequence). CDR3 coding DNA: TGTGCCAGCAGCTTAGATGGAGAGCAGTTCTTC. This sequence encodes CASSLDGEQFF.